Listed below are T cell receptor beta chains from one sample, sequenced in a study of blood T cell repertoires in COVID-19. Generated by immunoSEQ multiplex PCR, the TCRdb table keeps only in-frame clones and is missing some. The repertoire consists of about 310,000 clones, with 85% to 90% occurring once and the leading ten covering approximately 4.5%. Sequencing input: PBMCs or T cells enriched from blood (not recorded which). Every receptor here comes from a woman aged 18-35 years with acute COVID-19. CDR3s include the opening cysteine and the closing phenylalanine or tryptophan. Fields, in order: V gene, D gene, clone size, J gene, CDR3 protein, CDR3 DNA. The D gene is left open where the match is weak. A row's size may be missing; if present it is once, few, many or a size class.

TRBV28	TRBD2	.	TRBJ2-3	CASSLAGASSGRADTQYF	TGTGCCAGCAGTTTGGCTGGGGCCTCTAGCGGGAGGGCAGATACGCAGTATTTT
TRBV7-2	.	once	TRBJ2-1	CASSFGGRSYNEQFF	TGTGCCAGCAGCTTTGGGGGCCGCTCCTACAATGAGCAGTTCTTC
TRBV2	.	.	TRBJ1-2	CASSKGGTNYGYTF	TGTGCCAGCAGCAAGGGGGGGACTAACTATGGCTACACCTTC
TRBV28	.	once	TRBJ1-5	CASSPTDSNQPQHF	TGTGCCAGCAGTCCGACAGATAGCAATCAGCCCCAGCATTTT
TRBV28	TRBD1	.	TRBJ2-7	CASSPYEGQGTYEQYF	TGTGCCAGCAGTCCTTATGAGGGACAGGGGACCTACGAGCAGTACTTC
TRBV29-1	TRBD1	.	TRBJ2-5	CSVVGQGETQYF	TGCAGCGTTGTGGGACAGGGCGAGACCCAGTACTTC
TRBV12-3/TRBV12-4	.	.	TRBJ1-2	CASSPLGAGGYTF	TGTGCCAGCAGCCCTTTGGGGGCCGGTGGCTACACCTTC
TRBV11-3	.	.	TRBJ1-5	CASSFPHVRTGQPQHF	TGTGCCAGCAGCTTCCCCCATGTCAGGACTGGCCAGCCCCAGCATTTT
TRBV7-9	.	.	TRBJ1-3	CASSLATVDTIYF	TGTGCCAGCAGCTTAGCCACGGTTGACACCATATATTTT
TRBV27	TRBD2	.	TRBJ2-7	CASSSGASGTYEQYF	TGTGCCAGCAGTTCTGGGGCTAGCGGAACCTACGAGCAGTACTTC
TRBV29-1	TRBD2	.	TRBJ2-3	CSADGLAGEFGTTDTQYF	TGCAGCGCCGACGGACTAGCGGGAGAATTCGGGACCACAGATACGCAGTATTTT
TRBV13	TRBD1	.	TRBJ1-4	CASSSWTGARSRGLFF	TGTGCCAGCAGCTCCTGGACAGGGGCCAGATCCCGGGGACTGTTTTTT
TRBV19	TRBD2	.	TRBJ2-1	CASSPTSGRGNEQFF	TGTGCCAGTAGTCCAACTAGCGGGAGAGGGAATGAGCAGTTCTTC
TRBV19	TRBD1	once	TRBJ2-7	CASSPDRAAYEQYF	TGTGCCAGTAGTCCTGACAGGGCTGCCTACGAGCAGTACTTC
TRBV11-3	.	.	TRBJ2-3	CASSPEEADTQYF	TGTGCCAGCAGCCCAGAGGAGGCAGATACGCAGTATTTT
TRBV2	TRBD1	.	TRBJ1-3	CVTQGARLSGNTIYF	TGTGTCACCCAGGGGGCCCGCCTCTCTGGAAACACCATATATTTT
TRBV19	.	.	TRBJ1-3	CASSISQGGNTIYF	TGTGCCAGTAGTATCTCCCAGGGCGGAAACACCATATATTTT